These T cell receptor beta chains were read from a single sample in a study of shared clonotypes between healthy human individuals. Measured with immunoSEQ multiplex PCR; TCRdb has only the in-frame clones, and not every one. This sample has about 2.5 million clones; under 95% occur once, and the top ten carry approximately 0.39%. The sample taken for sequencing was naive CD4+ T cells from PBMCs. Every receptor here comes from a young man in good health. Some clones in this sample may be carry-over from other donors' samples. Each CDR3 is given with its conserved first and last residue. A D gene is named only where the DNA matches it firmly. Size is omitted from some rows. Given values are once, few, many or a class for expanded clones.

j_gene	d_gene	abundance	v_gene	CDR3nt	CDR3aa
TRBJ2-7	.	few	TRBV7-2	TGTGCCAGCAGCGCCGCGAACAATGGGGAGCAGTACTTC	CASSAANNGEQYF
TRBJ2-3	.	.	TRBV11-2	TGTGCCAGCAGCTTAGATTTCGCTCGCACAGATACGCAGTATTTT	CASSLDFARTDTQYF
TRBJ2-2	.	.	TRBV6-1	TGTGCCAGCAGTGACATCCTGAACACCGGGGAGCTGTTTTTT	CASSDILNTGELFF
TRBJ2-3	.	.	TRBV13	TGTGCCAGCAGCTCCACCAGAGCGGAAGATACGCAGTATTTT	CASSSTRAEDTQYF
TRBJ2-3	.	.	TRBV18	TGTGCCAGCTCACCCCTAACTCCCCGCTCCACAGATACGCAGTATTTT	CASSPLTPRSTDTQYF
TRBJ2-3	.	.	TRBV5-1	TGCGCCAGCAGCTTGGCCAGAGATACGCAGTATTTT	CASSLARDTQYF
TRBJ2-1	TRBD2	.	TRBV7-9	TGTGCCAGCAGCCCGGGGCTAGCGGGAGTAGACAATGAGCAGTTCTTC	CASSPGLAGVDNEQFF
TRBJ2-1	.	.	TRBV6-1	TGTGCCAGCTGTTGGGGAACCGGCAATGAGCAGTTCTTC	CASCWGTGNEQFF
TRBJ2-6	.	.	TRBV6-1	TGTGCCAGCCAAAAAGGCCCTGGGGCCAACGTCCTGACTTTC	CASQKGPGANVLTF
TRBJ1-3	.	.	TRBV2	TGTGCCAGCAGTGAACAGGGAAACACCATATATTTT	CASSEQGNTIYF
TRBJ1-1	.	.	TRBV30	TGTGCCTGGAGTGTAGGGTTGAGCACTGAAGCTTTCTTT	CAWSVGLSTEAFF
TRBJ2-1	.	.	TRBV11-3	TGTGCCAGCAGCTTAAGGGGAGGTGAGCAGTTCTTC	CASSLRGGEQFF
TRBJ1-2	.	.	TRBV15	TGTGCCACCAGCAGAGATCAAGGCAGAAGCTATGGCTACACCTTC	CATSRDQGRSYGYTF
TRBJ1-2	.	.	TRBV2	TGTGCCAGCATTGCTAATCTCCCCTATGGCTACACCTTC	CASIANLPYGYTF
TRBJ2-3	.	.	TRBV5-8	TGTGCCAGCAGCTTGGAAGTGGGTCCCACAGATACGCAGTATTTT	CASSLEVGPTDTQYF
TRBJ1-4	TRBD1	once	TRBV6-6	TGTGCCAGCAGGACGGGACAGGGGTTGGAAAAACTGTTTTTT	CASRTGQGLEKLFF
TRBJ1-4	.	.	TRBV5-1	TGCGCCAGCAGCTTGTTGGGTACAGGAGTCAATAATGAAAAACTGTTTTTT	CASSLLGTGVNNEKLFF
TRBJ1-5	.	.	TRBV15	TGTGCCACCAGCGTCGACCTTAGCAATCAGCCCCAGCATTTT	CATSVDLSNQPQHF
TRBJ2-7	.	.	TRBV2	TGTGCCAGCAGTGAACAGGGCCGGGCCTACGAGCAGTACTTC	CASSEQGRAYEQYF
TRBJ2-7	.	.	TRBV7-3	TGTGCCAGCAGCTTACCCGCGTCCTACGAGCAGTACTTC	CASSLPASYEQYF
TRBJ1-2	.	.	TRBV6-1	TGTGCCAGCAGGGAGACTGAGAACTATGGCTACACCTTC	CASRETENYGYTF
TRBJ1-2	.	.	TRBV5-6	TGTGCCAGCAGCACCCTGGGCCCCACAGGGGGCTACACCTTC	CASSTLGPTGGYTF
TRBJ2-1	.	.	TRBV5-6	TGTGCCAGCAGCTTTTACTTAGCACATGCCTACAATGAGCAGTTCTTC	CASSFYLAHAYNEQFF
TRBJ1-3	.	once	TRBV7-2	TGTGCCAGCAGCTTAGTGGGAGGGCTAGGAAACACCATATATTTT	CASSLVGGLGNTIYF
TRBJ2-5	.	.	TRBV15	TGTGCCACCAGCAGAGCGCTCCAAGAGACCCAGTACTTC	CATSRALQETQYF
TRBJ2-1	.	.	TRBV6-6	TGTGCCACGCACCCCGGCTCCTACAATGAGCAGTTCTTC	CATHPGSYNEQFF
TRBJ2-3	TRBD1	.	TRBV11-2	TGTGCCAGCAGCCCTGGGACAGGGCCATCAGATACGCAGTATTTT	CASSPGTGPSDTQYF